The entry below gives a single T cell receptor (beta chain) sequence along with its context. One junction end disagrees with the germline gene, perhaps due to a read error. This sample was taken from a study of blood T cells in healthy people across ages. Each sample had at least 6 million PBMCs isolated. The use of a sample-barcoded 5' primer and a J-beta primer mix characterized a second PCR of roughly 6 to 11 cycles. TCRdb reanalysed the 5' RACE reads using MiXCR and keeps one entry per CDR3 protein. The top ten clones hold under 15% of a sample with about 1.1 million distinct CDR3 sequences, 35% to 40% of them seen once. The TCR comes from a man in his late teens or twenties in good health. Sequenced: blood.

CDR3 residues: CTSSLRDRGQWGYTF. For the CDR3, the DNA is TGTACCAGCAGCCTCCGGGACAGGGGGCAATGGGGCTACACCTTC. J is TRBJ1-2 and V is TRBV12-3 or TRBV12-4; 12 bases are shared with TRBD1. The CDR3 extends over 15 amino acids.